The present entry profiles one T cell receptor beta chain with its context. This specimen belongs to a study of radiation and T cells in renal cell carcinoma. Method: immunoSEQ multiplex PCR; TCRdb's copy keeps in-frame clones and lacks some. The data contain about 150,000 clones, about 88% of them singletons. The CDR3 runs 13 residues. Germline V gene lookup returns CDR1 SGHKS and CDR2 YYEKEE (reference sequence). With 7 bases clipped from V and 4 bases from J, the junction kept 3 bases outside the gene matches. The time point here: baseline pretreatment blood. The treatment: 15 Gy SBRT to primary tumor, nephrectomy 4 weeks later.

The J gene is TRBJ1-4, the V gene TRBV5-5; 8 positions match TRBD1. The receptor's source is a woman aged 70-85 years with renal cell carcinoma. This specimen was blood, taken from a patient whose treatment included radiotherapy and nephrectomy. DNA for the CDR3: TGTGCCAGCTCGACAGGGGATAATGAAAAACTGTTTTTT. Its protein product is CASSTGDNEKLFF.